This passage covers 8 T cell receptor beta chains from one sample sequenced in a study of blood T cell repertoires in COVID-19. Libraries were prepared by immunoSEQ multiplex PCR; TCRdb keeps only in-frame clonotypes and omits some of them. This sample carries approximately 97,000 clones, 85% of them seen once, and the ten largest clones take roughly 40%. The sequenced sample consisted of peripheral blood. These TCRs come from an elderly man with acute or convalescent COVID-19.

The chain joins TRBV19 to TRBJ1-4; 7 bases match TRBD1. V lost 6 bases to trimming and J lost 6 bases; unmatched junction nucleotides: 4. The CDR3 extends over 13 amino acids. Germline CDR1 reads LNHDA; CDR2 reads SQIVND (reference sequence). The CDR3 sequence is CASSPGTDEKLFF. CDR3 nucleotides: TGTGCCAGTAGCCCCGGGACAGATGAAAAACTGTTTTTT.

The chain combines TRBV11-1 with TRBJ2-5; maybe TRBD2 (5 bases). The germline gives CDR1 SGHAT, CDR2 FQDESV (reference sequence). The CDR3 loop spans 16 amino acids. Trimming removed 1 base at V and 5 bases at J, with 17 bases between. The CDR3 sequence: CASSLGYRAERETQYF. Here the CDR3 DNA reads TGTGCCAGCAGCTTAGGTTATAGGGCCGAGCGGGAGACCCAGTACTTC. The variable domain in full, with the rest retrieved from reference TRBV11-1 and TRBJ2-5, is EAEVAQSPRYKITEKSQAVAFWCDPISGHATLYWYRQILGQGPELLVQFQDESVVDDSQLPKDRFSAERLKGVDSTLKIQPAELGDSAMYLCASSLGYRAERETQYFGPGTRLLVL.

DNA of the CDR3: TGCGCCAGCAGCCAAGATCGATCGGGAGGGTACACCGGGGAGCTGTTTTTT. This encodes CASSQDRSGGYTGELFF. The J gene is TRBJ2-2, the V gene TRBV4-3; 8 nucleotides align to TRBD2. The CDR3 consists of 17 residues. Looked up from germline, CDR1 is LGHNA and CDR2 is YSLEER. Trimming removed 0 bases from V and 3 bases from J; junction bases left unmatched: 6.

The chain joins TRBV4-1 to TRBJ2-7; 12 bases align to TRBD2. Germline-derived CDR1 and CDR2 are MGHRA and YSYEKL. V dropped 5 bases and J dropped 3; count of bases not matched to a gene: 5. There are 15 residues in the CDR3. In nucleotides, the CDR3 is TGCGCCAGCAGCAACGAGGGACTAGCGGGCTACGAGCAGTACTTC. Translated, it gives CASSNEGLAGYEQYF.

The V gene is TRBV18, the J gene TRBJ1-4, with 7 bases identical to TRBD1. The CDR3 runs 17 residues. V lost 1 base to trimming and J lost 0 bases; unmatched junction nucleotides: 5. Per the germline V gene, CDR1 is KGHSH and CDR2 is LQKENI. As DNA, the CDR3 is TGTGCCAGCTCACCACAGGGGGCTGGGGCAACTAATGAAAAACTGTTTTTT. It yields the protein CASSPQGAGATNEKLFF. Looking up the rest from reference TRBV18 and TRBJ1-4 gives the full variable domain: NAGVMQNPRHLVRRRGQEARLRCSPMKGHSHVYWYRQLPEEGLKFMVYLQKENIIDESGMPKERFSAEFPKEGPSILRIQQVVRGDSAAYFCASSPQGAGATNEKLFFGSGTQLSVL.

This clone has just one count. The rearrangement links TRBV24-1 to TRBJ2-3; 9 bases map to TRBD2. CDR1 is KGHDR, CDR2 SFDVKD, per germline. The CDR3 extends over 15 amino acids. J lost 4 bases, V lost 10 bases, and 11 bases had no gene match. CDR3 protein: CATAELAGGPDTQYF. CDR3 coding DNA: TGTGCCACAGCGGAACTAGCGGGTGGGCCAGATACGCAGTATTTT.

V is TRBV11-3 and J is TRBJ1-1; a weak D match, TRBD1 (6 bases). There are 13 residues in the CDR3. V lost 2 bases, J lost 5 bases, and 9 bases lay in between. The germline V gene encodes CDR1 SGHNT and CDR2 YENEEA. CDR3 loop: CASSLQGKTEAFF. DNA for the CDR3: TGTGCCAGCAGCTTACAGGGGAAAACTGAAGCTTTCTTT.

The rearrangement joins TRBV7-3 to TRBJ1-1; D may be TRBD1 (6 bases). The germline V gene has CDR1 SGHTA and CDR2 FQGTGA. Trimming pared 1 base from V and 5 bases from J, leaving 11 bases between. The CDR3 totals 14 residues. CDR3 sequence: CASSLKSRGTEAFF. DNA for the CDR3: TGTGCCAGCAGCTTAAAATCAAGGGGGACTGAAGCTTTCTTT. Full variable domain (missing parts from reference TRBV7-3 and TRBJ1-1): GAGVSQTPSNKVTEKGKYVELRCDPISGHTALYWYRQSLGQGPEFLIYFQGTGAADDSGLPNDRFFAVRPEGSVSTLKIQRTERGDSAVYLCASSLKSRGTEAFFGQGTRLTVV.